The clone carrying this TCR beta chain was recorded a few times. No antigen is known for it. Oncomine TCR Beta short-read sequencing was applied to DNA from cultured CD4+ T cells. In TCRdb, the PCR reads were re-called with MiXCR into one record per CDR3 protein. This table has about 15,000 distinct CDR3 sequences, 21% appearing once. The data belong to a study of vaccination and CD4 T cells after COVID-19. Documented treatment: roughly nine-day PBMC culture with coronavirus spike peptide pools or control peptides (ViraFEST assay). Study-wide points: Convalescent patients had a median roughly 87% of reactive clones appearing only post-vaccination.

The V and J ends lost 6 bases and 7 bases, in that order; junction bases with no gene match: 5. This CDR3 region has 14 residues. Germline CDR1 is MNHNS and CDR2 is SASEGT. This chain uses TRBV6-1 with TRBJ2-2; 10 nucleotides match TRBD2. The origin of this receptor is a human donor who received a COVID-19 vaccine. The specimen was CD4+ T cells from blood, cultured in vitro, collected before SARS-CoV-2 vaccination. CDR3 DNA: TGTGCCAGCAGGAGGCTAGCGGGGGACGGGGAGCTGTTTTTT. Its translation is CASRRLAGDGELFF.